This T cell receptor beta chain was observed in a study of T cell responses to AZD1222 COVID-19 vaccine. The table came from immunoSEQ multiplex PCR; TCRdb's copy has only in-frame clones and leaves some out. The sample has roughly 91,000 clones; roughly nine tenths are singletons. This clone was counted between two and nine times. Germline assignment: CDR1 SGDLS and CDR2 YYNGEE. This CDR3 has 15 residues. Losses at the gene ends were 3 bases for V and 2 bases for J; bases not matched to a gene: 6. The sample consisted of peripheral blood, taken on day 0 of AZD1222 vaccination. The sequence was collected from an adult in good health. The rearrangement links TRBV9 to TRBJ2-7; 9 bases match TRBD1. CDR3 bases: TGTGCCAGCAGCGCCGGACAGGGGCCCACCTACGAGCAGTACTTC. This codes for CASSAGQGPTYEQYF.